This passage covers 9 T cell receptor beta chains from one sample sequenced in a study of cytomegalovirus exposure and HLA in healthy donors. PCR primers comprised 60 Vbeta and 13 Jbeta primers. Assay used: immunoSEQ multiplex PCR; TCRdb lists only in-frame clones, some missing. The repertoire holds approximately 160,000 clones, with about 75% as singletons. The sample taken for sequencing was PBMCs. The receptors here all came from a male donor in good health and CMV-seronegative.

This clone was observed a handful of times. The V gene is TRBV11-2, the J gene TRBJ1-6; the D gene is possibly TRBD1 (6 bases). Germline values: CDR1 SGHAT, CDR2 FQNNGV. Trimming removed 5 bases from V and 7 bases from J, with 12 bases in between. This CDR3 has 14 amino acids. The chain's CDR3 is CASSEDSSNSPLHF. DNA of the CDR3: TGTGCCAGCAGCGAGGACAGTTCCAATTCACCCCTCCACTTT. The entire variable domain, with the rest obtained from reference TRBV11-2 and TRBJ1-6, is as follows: EAGVAQSPRYKIIEKRQSVAFWCNPISGHATLYWYQQILGQGPKLLIQFQNNGVVDDSQLPKDRFSAERLKGVDSTLKIQPAKLEDSAVYLCASSEDSSNSPLHFGNGTRLTVT.

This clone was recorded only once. The CDR3 DNA follows: TGTGCCAGCAGCTTAGAGGACCCCGGCGGGGGCGGGGGAGTGACCGGGGAGCTGTTTTTT. Its translation: CASSLEDPGGGGGVTGELFF. The V gene is TRBV11-2, the J gene TRBJ2-2; D is perhaps TRBD2 (7 bases). CDR1 and CDR2 from the germline V gene are SGHAT and FQNNGV. The CDR3 is 20 amino acids. Trimming removed 0 bases from V and 5 bases from J, with 25 bases in between. Using reference TRBV11-2 and TRBJ2-2 for the parts outside the CDR3, the full variable domain is EAGVAQSPRYKIIEKRQSVAFWCNPISGHATLYWYQQILGQGPKLLIQFQNNGVVDDSQLPKDRFSAERLKGVDSTLKIQPAKLEDSAVYLCASSLEDPGGGGGVTGELFFGEGSRLTVL.

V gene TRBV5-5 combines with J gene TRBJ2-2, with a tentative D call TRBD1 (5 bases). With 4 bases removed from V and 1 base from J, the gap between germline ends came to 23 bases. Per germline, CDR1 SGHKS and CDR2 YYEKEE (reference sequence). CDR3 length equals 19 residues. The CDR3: CASSGGPLRGALNTGELFF. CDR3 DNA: TGTGCCAGCAGCGGTGGGCCACTACGTGGGGCATTGAACACCGGGGAGCTGTTTTTT.

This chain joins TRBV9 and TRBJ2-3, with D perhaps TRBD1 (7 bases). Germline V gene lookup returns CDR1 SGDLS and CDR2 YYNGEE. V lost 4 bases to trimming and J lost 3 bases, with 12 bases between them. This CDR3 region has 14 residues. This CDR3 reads CASSQEGATDTQYF. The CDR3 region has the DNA TGTGCCAGCAGCCAGGAGGGGGCTACAGATACGCAGTATTTT.

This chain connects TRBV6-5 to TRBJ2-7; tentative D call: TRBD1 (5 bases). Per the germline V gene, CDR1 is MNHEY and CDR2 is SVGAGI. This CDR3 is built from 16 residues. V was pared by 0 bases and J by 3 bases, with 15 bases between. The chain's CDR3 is CASSYSISRAGYEQYF. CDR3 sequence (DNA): TGTGCCAGCAGTTACTCAATCAGCAGGGCTGGCTACGAGCAGTACTTC.

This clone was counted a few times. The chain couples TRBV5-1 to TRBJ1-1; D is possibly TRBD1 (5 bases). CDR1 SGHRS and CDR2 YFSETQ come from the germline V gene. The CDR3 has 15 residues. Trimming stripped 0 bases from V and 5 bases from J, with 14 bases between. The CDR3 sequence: CASSLGGGWRTEAFF. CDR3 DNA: TGCGCCAGCAGCTTGGGCGGGGGGTGGAGGACTGAAGCTTTCTTT.

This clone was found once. CDR3 amino acids: CASSLRTSPDEQFF. The CDR3 nucleotides read TGTGCCAGCAGCCTCCGGACTAGTCCAGATGAGCAGTTCTTC. This chain joins TRBV9 and TRBJ2-1; 7 bases are shared with TRBD2. Looked up from germline, CDR1 is SGDLS and CDR2 is YYNGEE. V trimming: 4 bases; J trimming: 8 bases; junction bases outside the gene matches: 9. This CDR3 has 14 amino acids.

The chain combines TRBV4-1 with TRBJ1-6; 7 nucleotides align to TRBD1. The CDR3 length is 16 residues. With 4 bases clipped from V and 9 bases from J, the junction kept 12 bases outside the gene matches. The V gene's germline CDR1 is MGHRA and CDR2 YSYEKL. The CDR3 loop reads CASSPQGVGNGSPLHF. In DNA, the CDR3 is TGCGCCAGCAGCCCTCAGGGGGTGGGCAATGGTTCACCCCTCCACTTT.

CDR3 sequence (DNA): TGTGCCAGCAGCTTTAGGACAGGGGATGGCTACACCTTC. This sequence encodes CASSFRTGDGYTF. The rearrangement joins TRBV7-2 to TRBJ1-2; 9 bases fit TRBD1. Germline CDR1 is SGHTA and CDR2 is FQGNSA. Trimming cost V 3 bases and J 6 bases; bases outside gene matches: 2. This CDR3 comprises 13 residues.